The next 16 T cell receptor beta chains were all read from a single sample in a study of cytomegalovirus exposure and HLA in healthy donors. Use of 60 Vbeta and 13 Jbeta primers characterized the PCR. TCRdb's table, derived via immunoSEQ multiplex PCR, lists solely in-frame clones and lacks some. This sample has around 110,000 clones, with over 60% found just once. The sequenced material came from PBMCs. The receptors originated from a woman between 45 and 60 years old in good health and CMV-seropositive.

V gene TRBV27 combines with J gene TRBJ2-1; 7 bases line up with TRBD1. Germline V gene lookup returns CDR1 MNHEY and CDR2 SMNVEV (reference sequence). The CDR3 extends over 16 amino acids. V shed 5 bases and J 3 bases; nucleotides not matched to a gene: 10. The CDR3 nucleotides are TGTGCCAGCAGTCAGACAGGGTTCGGTGGCTACAATGAGCAGTTCTTC. Protein product: CASSQTGFGGYNEQFF.

In its sample, this clone was seen once. The chain combines TRBV7-6 with TRBJ1-5; D ambiguous. The length of the CDR3 is 13 residues. Trimming left V 2 bases short and J 7 bases short, with 9 bases between. The germline CDR1 and CDR2 sequences are SGHVS and FNYEAQ. CDR3 DNA: TGTGCCAGCAGCTTAACCGATGAGCAGCCCCAGCATTTT. Its protein is CASSLTDEQPQHF.

J is TRBJ1-1 and V is TRBV29-1; 10 bases align to TRBD1. The CDR3 is made up of 14 amino acids. The germline V gene encodes CDR1 SQVTM and CDR2 ANQGSEA. The trim removed 8 bases at V and 3 bases at J, leaving 9 bases unmatched. CDR3 sequence: CSTRQGASDTEAFF. CDR3 nucleotide sequence: TGCAGCACCCGACAGGGGGCGTCGGACACTGAAGCTTTCTTT.

This clone showed up just a few times. This chain links TRBV5-6 with TRBJ2-2, with 8 bases fitting TRBD1. Losses at the gene ends were 0 bases for V and 4 bases for J; bases not matched to a gene: 2. The length of the CDR3 is 15 residues. Per germline, CDR1 SGHDT and CDR2 YYEEEE. CDR3 DNA sequence: TGTGCCAGCAGCTTGGCTGGGACAGGCACCGGGGAGCTGTTTTTT. Translated: CASSLAGTGTGELFF.

V usage is TRBV25-1 and J usage is TRBJ2-1; TRBD2 matches at 15 bases. The germline V gene encodes CDR1 MGHDK and CDR2 SYGVNS. V lost 4 bases, J lost 2 bases, and 0 bases stayed unmatched. This CDR3 region has 16 residues. The CDR3 region has the DNA TGTGCCAGCAGTGGGACTAGCGGGGGGGCCTACAATGAGCAGTTCTTC. Its translation: CASSGTSGGAYNEQFF.

The chain combines TRBV15 with TRBJ2-7, with a tentative D call TRBD2 (6 bases). This CDR3 contains 16 residues. Trimming removed 0 bases from V and 2 bases from J, with 14 bases in between. Germline CDR1 and CDR2: LNHNV and YYDKDF (reference sequence). The CDR3 DNA sequence: TGTGCCACCAGCAGAGATCTTTCGCGGGGAACCTACGAGCAGTACTTC. Its translation: CATSRDLSRGTYEQYF.

This clone was counted once. This chain links TRBV5-5 with TRBJ1-2, with D possibly matching TRBD1 (5 bases). Germline V gives CDR1 SGHKS, CDR2 YYEKEE (reference sequence). The CDR3 length is 15 residues. Trimming removed 1 base at V and 5 bases at J, with 15 bases between. CDR3: CASSLSPGERYGYTF. The CDR3, as DNA: TGTGCCAGCAGCTTGTCGCCGGGGGAAAGATATGGCTACACCTTC.

The rearrangement links TRBV19 to TRBJ2-2; the match to TRBD1 covers 8 bases. There are 17 residues in the CDR3. Germline CDR1 reads LNHDA; CDR2 reads SQIVND (reference sequence). V was clipped by 4 bases and J by 8 bases; unmatched bases: 15. Here the CDR3 reads CASSRSTGVTSFGELFF. DNA for the CDR3: TGTGCCAGTAGTAGATCGACAGGGGTAACATCTTTTGGGGAGCTGTTTTTT.

The chain combines TRBV5-1 with TRBJ1-4; D might be TRBD1 (6 bases). V lost 0 bases to trimming and J lost 5 bases, with 14 bases between them. CDR3 length equals 16 residues. The germline gives CDR1 SGHRS, CDR2 YFSETQ. The CDR3 DNA reads TGCGCCAGCAGCTTGGGGGGAACAGGGTTGAATGAAAAACTGTTTTTT. Translation gives CASSLGGTGLNEKLFF. The whole variable domain, filled in from reference TRBV5-1 and TRBJ1-4, reads KAGVTQTPRYLIKTRGQQVTLSCSPISGHRSVSWYQQTPGQGLQFLFEYFSETQRNKGNFPGRFSGRQFSNSRSEMNVSTLELGDSALYLCASSLGGTGLNEKLFFGSGTQLSVL.

The chain couples TRBV6-4 to TRBJ2-3, with D unresolved. This CDR3 is 13 amino acids long. Looked up from germline, CDR1 is MRHNA and CDR2 is SNTAGT. V was shortened by 4 bases and J by 0 bases, with 5 bases between the two germline ends. CDR3 region: CASSAASTDTQYF. The CDR3 bases are TGTGCCAGCAGTGCTGCGAGCACAGATACGCAGTATTTT.

This chain joins TRBV9 and TRBJ2-5; 11 bases match TRBD2. Germline V gene data show CDR1 as SGDLS and CDR2 as YYNGEE. The J segment lost 5 bases and the V segment lost 0 bases, leaving 9 bases of the junction unmatched. CDR3 length: 17 residues. CDR3 in DNA: TGTGCCAGCAGCGTAGGGGATAGCGGGGGGGCGTCGGAGACCCAGTACTTC. Translation: CASSVGDSGGASETQYF.

This CDR3 reads CASSQDPLAANTEAFF. The CDR3, as DNA: TGCGCCAGCAGCCAAGATCCCCTGGCGGCGAACACTGAAGCTTTCTTT. The chain combines TRBV4-3 with TRBJ1-1; D is unclear. The V and J ends lost 0 bases and 1 base respectively, with 12 bases between them. CDR1 and CDR2 from the germline V gene are LGHNA and YSLEER. The CDR3 consists of 16 residues.

The rearrangement uses TRBV4-3 and TRBJ1-4; TRBD1 matches 7 bases. Germline CDR1 and CDR2: LGHNA and YSLEER. This CDR3 is built from 15 residues. The trim removed 1 base at V and 5 bases at J, leaving 4 bases unmatched. The CDR3, as DNA: TGCGCCAGCAGCCAAGGGACAGGAGAAAATGAAAAACTGTTTTTT. Translation: CASSQGTGENEKLFF.

The V call is TRBV7-3, the J call TRBJ2-3; D might be TRBD2 (7 bases). The CDR3 spans 14 residues. The ends were cut back, 2 bases at V and 14 bases at J, with 20 bases in the middle. Germline CDR1 and CDR2: SGHTA and FQGTGA. CDR3: CASSLGGGPFARYF. In nucleotides, the CDR3 is TGTGCCAGCAGCTTAGGCGGGGGCCCATTCGCGAGGTATTTT.

V and J are TRBV6-1 and TRBJ2-7; possible D gene TRBD1, 5 bases. Trimming left V 4 bases short and J 2 bases short, with 12 bases between. The CDR3 runs 14 residues. CDR1 is MNHNS, CDR2 SASEGT, per germline. As DNA, the CDR3 is TGTGCCAGCAGTGCGAAGACAGAGGCCTACGAGCAGTACTTC. Its translation is CASSAKTEAYEQYF.

The CDR3 region is CASSIVNQPQHF. The DNA for the CDR3 is TGTGCCAGCAGCATAGTTAATCAGCCCCAGCATTTT. J is TRBJ1-5 and V is TRBV5-6; D gene ambiguous. CDR3 length: 12 residues. Germline loops: CDR1 SGHDT, CDR2 YYEEEE. V was pared by 4 bases and J by 4 bases, with 6 bases between.